The 13 T cell receptor beta chains below all came from one sample that was sequenced in a study of technical replicates of blood from several donors. Clones were sequenced by immunoSEQ multiplex PCR, and TCRdb holds only the in-frame ones, with some missing. The data contain some 76,000 clones, approximately 94% of them singletons. The sequenced sample was T cells isolated from PBMCs. These receptors were collected from a human donor in good health.

V usage is TRBV7-2 and J usage is TRBJ2-7; D is perhaps TRBD2 (6 bases). Germline CDR1 SGHTA, CDR2 FQGNSA. There are 15 residues in the CDR3. V lost 4 bases and J 0 bases, leaving 13 bases between the germline ends. DNA for the CDR3: TGTGCCAGCAGCTGGGGGACTCCGAGCTCCTACGAGCAGTACTTC. The encoded protein is CASSWGTPSSYEQYF.

The rearrangement joins TRBV5-6 to TRBJ1-5; D uncertain. There are 13 residues in the CDR3. The V and J ends lost 0 bases and 7 bases respectively, with 8 bases between them. Germline V gene data show CDR1 as SGHDT and CDR2 as YYEEEE. The CDR3 sequence: CASSLGQRQPQHF. The CDR3 bases are TGTGCCAGCAGCTTGGGACAAAGGCAGCCCCAGCATTTT.

This chain's CDR3 is CASSSTSEYNEQFF. For the CDR3, the DNA is TGTGCCAGCAGCTCGACTAGCGAGTACAATGAGCAGTTCTTC. This chain joins TRBV7-8 and TRBJ2-1, with TRBD2 matching over 8 bases. The junction had 3 bases not matched to a gene; V was cut back by 4 bases and J by 4 bases. Germline V gene data show CDR1 as SGHVS and CDR2 as FQNEAQ. This CDR3 has 14 residues.

The V call is TRBV27, the J call TRBJ2-1; 12 bases fit TRBD2. With V trimmed by 6 bases and J by 5 bases, 11 bases remained unmatched. CDR3 size: 17 residues. Germline values: CDR1 MNHEY, CDR2 SMNVEV (reference sequence). The DNA for the CDR3 is TGTGCCAGCAGATGGACTAGCGGGAAAGATTCGAACAATGAGCAGTTCTTC. Protein sequence: CASRWTSGKDSNNEQFF.

The chain uses TRBV6-5 and TRBJ2-1; 10 nucleotides match TRBD2. This CDR3 comprises 13 residues. Germline V lookup: CDR1 MNHEY, CDR2 SVGAGI. Losses at the gene ends were 8 bases for V and 3 bases for J; bases not matched to a gene: 1. The CDR3 nucleotides read TGTGCCAGCCGGACTAGCGGCTACAATGAGCAGTTCTTC. Protein product: CASRTSGYNEQFF.

The chain recombines TRBV6-1 with TRBJ2-7, with 9 bases aligning to TRBD2. V lost 1 base and J lost 3; bases outside the gene matches: 7. This CDR3 contains 16 residues. Germline CDR1 is MNHNS and CDR2 is SASEGT. The CDR3 DNA reads TGTGCCAGCAGTGAAGTGGCTGGGCGGGAGGGCTACGAGCAGTACTTC. This codes for CASSEVAGREGYEQYF.

This clone is a singleton in its sample. V usage is TRBV6-1 and J usage is TRBJ2-1; no clear D gene. This CDR3 region has 15 residues. The germline CDR1 and CDR2 sequences are MNHNS and SASEGT. V gave up 6 bases and J gave up 0 bases, with 12 bases separating them. In DNA form, the CDR3 reads TGTGCCAGCAGCGCCTCGCTGAGCTCCTACAATGAGCAGTTCTTC. This gives the protein CASSASLSSYNEQFF.

The chain recombines TRBV30 with TRBJ2-7, with 7 bases identical to TRBD1. V was clipped by 0 bases and J by 2 bases; unmatched bases: 4. CDR1 is GTSNPN and CDR2 is SVGIG in the germline V gene (reference sequence). The CDR3 contains 14 residues. The CDR3 DNA reads TGTGCCTGGAGTGTGGCAGGGGGTACCTACGAGCAGTACTTC. Its protein product is CAWSVAGGTYEQYF. The whole variable domain, filled in from reference TRBV30 and TRBJ2-7, reads SQTIHQWPATLVQPVGSPLSLECTVEGTSNPNLYWYRQAAGRGLQLLFYSVGIGQISSEVPQNLSASRPQDRQFILSSKKLLLSDSGFYLCAWSVAGGTYEQYFGPGTRLTVT.

The rearrangement joins TRBV7-2 to TRBJ2-3; 15 bases fit TRBD2. Germline assignment: CDR1 SGHTA and CDR2 FQGNSA. With 5 bases clipped from V and 1 base from J, the junction kept 7 bases outside the gene matches. There are 18 residues in the CDR3. CDR3 nucleotides: TGTGCCAGCAGCCCACAACGGACTAGCGGGAGGGGCACAGATACGCAGTATTTT. This sequence encodes CASSPQRTSGRGTDTQYF.

The J gene is TRBJ2-1, the V gene TRBV6-5; 9 nucleotides match TRBD2. CDR3 length equals 15 residues. Per the germline V gene, CDR1 is MNHEY and CDR2 is SVGAGI. Trimming removed 6 bases from V and 2 bases from J; junction bases left unmatched: 5. The CDR3 coding sequence is TGTGCCAGCAGAGGTAGCGGGAGCACCTACAATGAGCAGTTCTTC. Amino acids: CASRGSGSTYNEQFF.

The chain employs TRBV10-3 and TRBJ2-7; 14 nucleotides agree with TRBD2. Germline trimming cut 2 bases from V and 0 bases from J; bases unmatched to any gene: 3. The CDR3 loop spans 17 amino acids. Germline CDR1 and CDR2: ENHRY and SYGVKD. The CDR3 spells CAISERTSGRSSYEQYF. For the CDR3, the DNA is TGTGCCATCAGTGAGAGGACTAGCGGGAGGAGCTCCTACGAGCAGTACTTC.

The chain joins TRBV14 to TRBJ2-7; 9 positions agree with TRBD1. This CDR3 comprises 16 residues. V gave up 3 bases and J gave up 0 bases; unmatched junction bases: 6. Germline assignment: CDR1 SGHDN and CDR2 FVKESK. Here the CDR3 DNA reads TGTGCCAGCAGCCATTTACAGGGGGCCGCCTCCTACGAGCAGTACTTC. Translated: CASSHLQGAASYEQYF.

V is TRBV5-1 and J is TRBJ1-3, with a possible D match to TRBD1 (5 bases). The CDR3 consists of 15 residues. CDR1 SGHRS and CDR2 YFSETQ come from the germline V gene. Deletions cut 0 bases from V and 2 bases from J, with 9 bases between. Here the CDR3 DNA reads TGCGCCAGCAGCTTGGAGGGGTCAGCTGGAAACACCATATATTTT. Amino acid sequence: CASSLEGSAGNTIYF. The variable domain in full, completed from reference TRBV5-1 and TRBJ1-3, reads KAGVTQTPRYLIKTRGQQVTLSCSPISGHRSVSWYQQTPGQGLQFLFEYFSETQRNKGNFPGRFSGRQFSNSRSEMNVSTLELGDSALYLCASSLEGSAGNTIYFGEGSWLTVV.